The 4 T cell receptor beta chains below all came from one sample that was sequenced in a study of radiotherapy plus CTLA-4 blockade in lung cancer. TCRdb keeps only in-frame clones here, not all; method: immunoSEQ multiplex PCR. The sample has tens of thousands of clones; roughly three quarters are singletons. The sample was peripheral blood, taken from a patient treated with radiotherapy plus ipilimumab. Source of these receptors: a human donor with non-small cell lung cancer who had a complete response to radiotherapy plus ipilimumab.

In DNA form, the CDR3 reads TGTGCCAGCAGTTACTCGGGACAGAGGGGTGAAAAACTGTTTTTT. Protein sequence: CASSYSGQRGEKLFF. The chain uses TRBV6-5 and TRBJ1-4, with 7 bases lining up with TRBD1. The germline V gene encodes CDR1 MNHEY and CDR2 SVGAGI. The CDR3 is 15 amino acids. After removal of 0 bases from V and 7 bases from J, the junction contained 5 bases not matched to a gene.

This clone was seen just once. The chain joins TRBV30 to TRBJ1-2; 9 positions match TRBD1. The CDR3 is 14 residues long. The V and J ends lost 4 bases and 4 bases, in that order; junction bases with no gene match: 7. CDR1 GTSNPN and CDR2 SVGIG come from the germline V gene (reference sequence). CDR3 nucleotides: TGTGCCTGGACCACTCCGGGACAGGGCTATGGCTACACCTTC. Its protein is CAWTTPGQGYGYTF.

The chain links TRBV7-6 to TRBJ1-1; 11 bases match TRBD1. Germline CDR1 reads SGHVS; CDR2 reads FNYEAQ. The CDR3 totals 15 residues. The V gene end was trimmed by 2 bases and the J gene end by 7 bases; junction bases not matched to a gene: 6. This CDR3 reads CASSLIAGTGGEAFF. CDR3 nucleotide sequence: TGTGCCAGCAGCTTAATTGCTGGGACAGGGGGTGAAGCTTTCTTT.

The chain uses TRBV27 and TRBJ1-5; TRBD1 aligns across 8 bases. CDR1 MNHEY and CDR2 SMNVEV come from the germline V gene (reference sequence). V shed 3 bases and J 6 bases; nucleotides not matched to a gene: 19. There are 19 residues in the CDR3. The CDR3 coding sequence is TGTGCCAGCAGTTTTGTCACCCGACCCGGACAGGGTTTAGTTCAGCCCCAGCATTTT. Its translation is CASSFVTRPGQGLVQPQHF.